The TCR beta chain described here comes from a study of T cell repertoires in cytomegalovirus infection. Across the study: Public TCR beta signature analysis indicated the presence of both CMV infection and matching HLA type. The study, taken as a whole, reports: Cumulative public TCR beta family frequency identified carriers of CMV plus the relevant HLA. What dominated the ex vivo response were HLA-C-restricted CMV-specific TCR beta clonotypes.

Germline values: CDR1 MNHEY, CDR2 SMNVEV (reference sequence). V lost 6 bases and J 1 base, leaving 9 bases between the germline ends. This CDR3 has 13 residues. In this sample, this clonotype turned up once. What it binds is unknown. TCRdb passed the reads through MiXCR, listing each CDR3 protein once. This sample has roughly 630,000 distinct CDR3 sequences, with less than 25% found just once. The rearrangement joins TRBV27 to TRBJ2-5, with a weak D call TRBD1 (5 bases). This TCR came from a human donor in good health (CMV status not recorded). Some clones in this sample may be carry-over from other donors' samples. Source material: CD8+ T cells from PBMCs. CDR3 bases: TGTGCCAGCAGGCAGGGATCCCAAGAGACCCAGTACTTC. Protein sequence: CASRQGSQETQYF.